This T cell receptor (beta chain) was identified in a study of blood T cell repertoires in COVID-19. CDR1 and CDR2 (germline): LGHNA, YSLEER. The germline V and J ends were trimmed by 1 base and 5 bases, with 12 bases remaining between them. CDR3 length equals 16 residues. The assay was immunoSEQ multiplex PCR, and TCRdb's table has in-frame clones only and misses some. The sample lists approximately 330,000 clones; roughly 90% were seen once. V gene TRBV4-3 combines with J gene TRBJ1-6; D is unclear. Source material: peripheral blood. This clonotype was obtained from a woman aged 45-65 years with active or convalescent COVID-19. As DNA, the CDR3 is TGCGCCAGCAGCCAAGGGCCAGGAGGTCATAATTCACCCCTCCACTTT. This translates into CASSQGPGGHNSPLHF.